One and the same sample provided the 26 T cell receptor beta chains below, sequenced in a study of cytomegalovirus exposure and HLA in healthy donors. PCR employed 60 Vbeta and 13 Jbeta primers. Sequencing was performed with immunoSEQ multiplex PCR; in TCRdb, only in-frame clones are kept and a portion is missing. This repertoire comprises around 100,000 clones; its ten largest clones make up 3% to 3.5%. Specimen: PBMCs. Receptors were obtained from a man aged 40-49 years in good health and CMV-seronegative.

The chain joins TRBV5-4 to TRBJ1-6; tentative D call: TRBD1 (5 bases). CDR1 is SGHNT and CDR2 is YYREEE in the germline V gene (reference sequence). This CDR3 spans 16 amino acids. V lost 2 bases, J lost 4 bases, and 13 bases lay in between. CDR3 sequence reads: CASSLLGAGYNSPLHF. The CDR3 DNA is TGTGCCAGCAGCTTATTAGGGGCCGGATATAATTCACCCCTCCACTTT.

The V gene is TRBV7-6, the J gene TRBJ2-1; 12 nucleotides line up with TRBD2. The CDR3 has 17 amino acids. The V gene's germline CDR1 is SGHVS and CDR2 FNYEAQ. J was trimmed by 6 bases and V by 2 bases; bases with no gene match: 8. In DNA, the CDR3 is TGTGCCAGCAGCTTAAGCTCTAGCGGGGGGGCCAGCAATGAGCAGTTCTTC. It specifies CASSLSSSGGASNEQFF.

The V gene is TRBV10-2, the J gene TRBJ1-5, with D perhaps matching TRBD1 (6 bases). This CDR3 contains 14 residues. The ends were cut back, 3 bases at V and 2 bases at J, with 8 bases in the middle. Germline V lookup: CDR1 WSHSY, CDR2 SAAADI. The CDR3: CASSEYRGNQPQHF. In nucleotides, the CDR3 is TGCGCCAGCAGTGAATACAGGGGCAATCAGCCCCAGCATTTT.

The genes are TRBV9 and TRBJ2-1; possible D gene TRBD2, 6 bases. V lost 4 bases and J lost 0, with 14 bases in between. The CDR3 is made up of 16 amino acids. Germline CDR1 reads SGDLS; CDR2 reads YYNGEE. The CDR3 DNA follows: TGTGCCAGCAGCCCGTCCGGGACTCCCTCCTACAATGAGCAGTTCTTC. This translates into CASSPSGTPSYNEQFF.

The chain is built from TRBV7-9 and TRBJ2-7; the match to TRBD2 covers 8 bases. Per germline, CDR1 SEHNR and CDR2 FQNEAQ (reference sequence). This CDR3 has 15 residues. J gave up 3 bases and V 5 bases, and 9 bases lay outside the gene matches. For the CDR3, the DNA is TGTGCCAGCAGCCCACTAGCGGCCAACTACTACGAGCAGTACTTC. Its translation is CASSPLAANYYEQYF.

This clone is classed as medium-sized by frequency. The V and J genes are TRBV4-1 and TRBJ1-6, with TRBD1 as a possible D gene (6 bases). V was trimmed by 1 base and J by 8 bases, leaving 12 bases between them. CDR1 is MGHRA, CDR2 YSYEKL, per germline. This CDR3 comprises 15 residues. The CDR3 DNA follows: TGCGCCAGCAGCCAAGTGAGAGGGGGTTATTCACCCCTCCACTTT. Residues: CASSQVRGGYSPLHF.

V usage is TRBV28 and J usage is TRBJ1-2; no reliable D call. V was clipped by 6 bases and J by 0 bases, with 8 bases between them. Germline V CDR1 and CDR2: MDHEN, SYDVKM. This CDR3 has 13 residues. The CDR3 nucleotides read TGTGCCAGCAGAACTGGGCCTAACTATGGCTACACCTTC. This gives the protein CASRTGPNYGYTF.

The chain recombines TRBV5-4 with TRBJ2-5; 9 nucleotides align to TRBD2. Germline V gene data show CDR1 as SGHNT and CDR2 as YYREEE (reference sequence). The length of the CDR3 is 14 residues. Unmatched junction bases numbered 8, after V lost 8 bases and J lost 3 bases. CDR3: CASKTRLAEETQYF. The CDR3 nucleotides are TGTGCCAGTAAGACACGACTAGCGGAAGAGACCCAGTACTTC. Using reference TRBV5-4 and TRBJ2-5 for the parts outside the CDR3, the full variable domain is ETGVTQSPTHLIKTRGQQVTLRCSSQSGHNTVSWYQQALGQGPQFIFQYYREEENGRGNFPPRFSGLQFPNYSSELNVNALELDDSALYLCASKTRLAEETQYFGPGTRLLVL.

The CDR3 DNA is TGTGCCAGCAGCTCCCACCGGGACCCCGGGAGGTACGCTTTCTTT. It translates to CASSSHRDPGRYAFF. The J gene is TRBJ1-1, the V gene TRBV7-8; maybe TRBD1 (5 bases). The V and J ends lost 4 bases and 11 bases respectively, with 23 bases between them. The germline gives CDR1 SGHVS, CDR2 FQNEAQ. The CDR3 has 15 amino acids.

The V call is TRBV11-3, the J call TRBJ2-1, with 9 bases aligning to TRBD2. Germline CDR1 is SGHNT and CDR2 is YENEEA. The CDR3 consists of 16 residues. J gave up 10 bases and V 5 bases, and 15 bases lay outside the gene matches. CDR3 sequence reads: CASSPGTSRVGGEQFF. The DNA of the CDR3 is TGTGCCAGCAGCCCTGGGACTAGCAGGGTTGGGGGGGAGCAGTTCTTC.

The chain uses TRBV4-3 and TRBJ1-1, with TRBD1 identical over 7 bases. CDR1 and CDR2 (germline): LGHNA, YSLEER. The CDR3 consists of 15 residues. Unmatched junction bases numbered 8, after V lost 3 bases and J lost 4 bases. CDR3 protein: CASSQGHRGGTEAFF. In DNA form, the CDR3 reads TGCGCCAGCAGCCAGGGGCACAGGGGTGGCACTGAAGCTTTCTTT.

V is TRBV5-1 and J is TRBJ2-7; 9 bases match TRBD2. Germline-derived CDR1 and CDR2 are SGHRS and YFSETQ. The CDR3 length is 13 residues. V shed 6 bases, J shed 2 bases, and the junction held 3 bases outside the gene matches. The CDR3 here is CASKVAGAYEQYF. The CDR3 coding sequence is TGCGCCAGCAAGGTAGCGGGAGCCTACGAGCAGTACTTC.

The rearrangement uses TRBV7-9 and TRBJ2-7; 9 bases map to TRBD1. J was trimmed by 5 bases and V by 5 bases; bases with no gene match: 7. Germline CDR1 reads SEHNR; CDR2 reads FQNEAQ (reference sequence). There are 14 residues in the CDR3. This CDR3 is CASSVSQGAHEQYF. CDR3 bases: TGTGCCAGCAGCGTATCACAGGGGGCCCACGAGCAGTACTTC. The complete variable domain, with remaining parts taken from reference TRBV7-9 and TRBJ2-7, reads DTGVSQNPRHKITKRGQNVTFRCDPISEHNRLYWYRQTLGQGPEFLTYFQNEAQLEKSRLLSDRFSAERPKGSFSTLEIQRTEQGDSAMYLCASSVSQGAHEQYFGPGTRLTVT.

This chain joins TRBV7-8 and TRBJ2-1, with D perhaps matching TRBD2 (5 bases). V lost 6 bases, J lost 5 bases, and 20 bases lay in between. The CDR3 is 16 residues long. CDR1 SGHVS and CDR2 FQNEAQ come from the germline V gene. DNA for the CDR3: TGTGCCAGCAGACATGGTGGCGGGTCCAACCACAATGAGCAGTTCTTC. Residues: CASRHGGGSNHNEQFF.

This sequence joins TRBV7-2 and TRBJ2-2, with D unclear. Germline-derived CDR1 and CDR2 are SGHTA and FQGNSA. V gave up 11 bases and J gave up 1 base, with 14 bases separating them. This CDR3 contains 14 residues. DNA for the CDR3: TGTGCCCTCAGGTTACACTTGAACACCGGGGAGCTGTTTTTT. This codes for CALRLHLNTGELFF.

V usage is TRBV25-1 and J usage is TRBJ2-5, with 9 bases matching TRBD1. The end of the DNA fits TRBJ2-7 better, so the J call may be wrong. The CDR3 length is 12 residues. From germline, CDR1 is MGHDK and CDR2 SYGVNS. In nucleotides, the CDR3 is TGTGCCAGCAGGGACAGGGGCAACGAGCAGTACTTC. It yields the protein CASRDRGNEQYF.

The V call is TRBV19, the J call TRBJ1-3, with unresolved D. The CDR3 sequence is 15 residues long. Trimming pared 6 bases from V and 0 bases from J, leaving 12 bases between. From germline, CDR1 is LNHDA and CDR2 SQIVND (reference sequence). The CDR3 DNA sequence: TGTGCCAGTAGAAGGACGGGGAGCTCTGGAAACACCATATATTTT. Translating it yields CASRRTGSSGNTIYF.

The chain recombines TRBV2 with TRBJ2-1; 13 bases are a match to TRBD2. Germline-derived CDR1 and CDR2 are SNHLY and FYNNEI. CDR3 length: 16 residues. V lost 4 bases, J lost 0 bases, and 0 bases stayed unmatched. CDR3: CASSGTSGGSYNEQFF. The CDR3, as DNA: TGTGCCAGCAGTGGGACTAGCGGGGGCTCCTACAATGAGCAGTTCTTC.

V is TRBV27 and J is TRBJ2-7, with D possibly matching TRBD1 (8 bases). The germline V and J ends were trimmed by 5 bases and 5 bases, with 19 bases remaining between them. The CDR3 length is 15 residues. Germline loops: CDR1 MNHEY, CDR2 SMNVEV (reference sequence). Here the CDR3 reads CASSTGGGVFHEQYF. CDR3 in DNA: TGTGCCAGCAGTACAGGGGGAGGGGTGTTCCACGAGCAGTACTTC.

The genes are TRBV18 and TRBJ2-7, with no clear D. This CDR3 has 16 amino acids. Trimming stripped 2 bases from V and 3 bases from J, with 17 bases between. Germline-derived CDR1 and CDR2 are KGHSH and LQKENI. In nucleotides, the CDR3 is TGTGCCAGCTCACCAGGGCTGGGTAATGGAAACTACGAGCAGTACTTC. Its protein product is CASSPGLGNGNYEQYF.

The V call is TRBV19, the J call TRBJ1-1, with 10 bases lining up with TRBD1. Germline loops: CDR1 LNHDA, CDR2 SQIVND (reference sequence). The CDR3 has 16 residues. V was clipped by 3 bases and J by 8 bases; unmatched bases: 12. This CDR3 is CASSILPGTGEREAFF. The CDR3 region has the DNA TGTGCCAGTAGTATCTTACCCGGGACAGGGGAAAGGGAAGCTTTCTTT.

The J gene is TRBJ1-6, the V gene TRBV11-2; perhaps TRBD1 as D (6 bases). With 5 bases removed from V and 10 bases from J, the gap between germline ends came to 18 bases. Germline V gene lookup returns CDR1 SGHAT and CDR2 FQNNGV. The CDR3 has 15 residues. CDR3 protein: CASSPNRVWGSPLHF. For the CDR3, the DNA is TGTGCCAGCAGCCCCAACAGGGTCTGGGGATCACCCCTCCACTTT.

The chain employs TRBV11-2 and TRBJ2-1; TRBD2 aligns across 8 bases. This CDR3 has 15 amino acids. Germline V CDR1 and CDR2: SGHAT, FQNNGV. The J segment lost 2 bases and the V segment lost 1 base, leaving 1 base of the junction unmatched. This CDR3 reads CASSLASGPYNEQFF. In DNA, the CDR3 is TGTGCCAGCAGCTTAGCTAGCGGGCCCTACAATGAGCAGTTCTTC. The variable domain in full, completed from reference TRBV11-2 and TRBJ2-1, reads EAGVAQSPRYKIIEKRQSVAFWCNPISGHATLYWYQQILGQGPKLLIQFQNNGVVDDSQLPKDRFSAERLKGVDSTLKIQPAKLEDSAVYLCASSLASGPYNEQFFGPGTRLTVL.

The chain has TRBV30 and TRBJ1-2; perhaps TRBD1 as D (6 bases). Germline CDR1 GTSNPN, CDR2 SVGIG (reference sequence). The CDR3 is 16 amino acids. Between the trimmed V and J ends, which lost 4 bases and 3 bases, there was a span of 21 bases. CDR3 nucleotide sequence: TGTGCCTGGATGCAACAGGGTGGGCCTTTCGACTATGGCTACACCTTC. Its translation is CAWMQQGGPFDYGYTF.

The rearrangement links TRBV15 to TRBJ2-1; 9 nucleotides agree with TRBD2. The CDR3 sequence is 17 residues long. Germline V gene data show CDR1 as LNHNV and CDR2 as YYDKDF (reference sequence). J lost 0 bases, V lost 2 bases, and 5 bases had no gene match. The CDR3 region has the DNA TGTGCCACCAGCAGACGACTAGCGGAGCACTCCTACAATGAGCAGTTCTTC. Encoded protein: CATSRRLAEHSYNEQFF.

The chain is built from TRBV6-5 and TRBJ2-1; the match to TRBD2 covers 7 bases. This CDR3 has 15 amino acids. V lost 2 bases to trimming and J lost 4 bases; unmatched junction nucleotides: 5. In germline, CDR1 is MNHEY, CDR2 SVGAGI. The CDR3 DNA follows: TGTGCCAGCAGTTACCGAGCTAGCGGATACAATGAGCAGTTCTTC. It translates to CASSYRASGYNEQFF.